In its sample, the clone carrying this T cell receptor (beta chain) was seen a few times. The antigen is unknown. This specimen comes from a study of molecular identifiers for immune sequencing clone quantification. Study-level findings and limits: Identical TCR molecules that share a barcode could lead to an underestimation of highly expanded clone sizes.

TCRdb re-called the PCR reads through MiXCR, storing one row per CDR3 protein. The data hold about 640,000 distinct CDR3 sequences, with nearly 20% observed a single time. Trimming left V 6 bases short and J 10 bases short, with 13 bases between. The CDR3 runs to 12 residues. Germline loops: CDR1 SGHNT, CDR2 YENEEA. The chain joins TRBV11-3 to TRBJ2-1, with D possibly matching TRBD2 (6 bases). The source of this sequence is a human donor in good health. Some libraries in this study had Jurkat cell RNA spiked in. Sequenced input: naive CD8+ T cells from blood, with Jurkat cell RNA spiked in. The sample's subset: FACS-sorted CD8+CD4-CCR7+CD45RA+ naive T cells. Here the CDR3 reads CASSPPRGEQFF. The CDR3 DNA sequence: TGTGCCAGCAGTCCTCCCCGGGGGGAGCAGTTCTTC.